The clone carrying this T cell receptor (beta chain) was picked up a small number of times. This record belongs to a study of blood T cells in healthy people across ages. Germline CDR1 reads SEHNR; CDR2 reads FQNEAQ (reference sequence). The length of the CDR3 is 12 residues. V was clipped by 5 bases and J by 4 bases, with 8 bases between them. The use of a sample-barcoded 5' primer and a J-beta primer mix characterized a second PCR of roughly 6 to 11 cycles. A single record per CDR3 protein comes from TCRdb applying MiXCR to the 5' RACE reads. This table holds some 1 million distinct CDR3 sequences, 40% to 45% found once.

The V call is TRBV7-9, the J call TRBJ1-1, with unresolved D. The receptor's source is a woman aged 55 to 70 in good health. The source material was blood. The DNA of the CDR3 is TGTGCCAGCAGCCAGTGGAGCACTGAAGCTTTCTTT. Translating gives CASSQWSTEAFF. Combining the CDR3 with reference TRBV7-9 and TRBJ1-1 gives the whole variable domain DTGVSQNPRHKITKRGQNVTFRCDPISEHNRLYWYRQTLGQGPEFLTYFQNEAQLEKSRLLSDRFSAERPKGSFSTLEIQRTEQGDSAMYLCASSQWSTEAFFGQGTRLTVV.